These 32 T cell receptor beta chains were all obtained from the same sample, sequenced in a study of T cells in Graves' hyperthyroidism and ophthalmopathy (dated by TCRdb to about 2019). Preparation of the library involved multiplex PCR. Instrument on record: Illumina HiSeq 2000. The TCR beta CDR3 regions were amplified from the RNA transcripts. A first-round RT-PCR of the TCR CDR3 used the HTBI primer set with the Qiagen OneStep RT-PCR kit. The raw public data were reprocessed by TCRdb itself: fastp quality trimming at Q25, MiXCR clonotype calling, in-frame beta chains only. Each CDR3 protein appears once, grouped with its most common genes and DNA. This sample gives roughly 420,000 distinct CDR3 sequences in total; roughly 15% of them show up just once. Of the sample, more than 4.5% is held by the ten largest clones. The sequenced sample consisted of blood. All receptors come from a woman younger than 35 with Graves' hyperthyroidism.

Only a few counts were recorded for this clonotype. In nucleotides, the CDR3 is TGCGCCAGCAGCCAAGCCCCTGACGGTGCCCATTCCGATACGCAGTATTTT. Translating gives CASSQAPDGAHSDTQYF. This rearrangement joins TRBV4-1 to TRBJ2-3; unclear D gene. Trimming removed 1 base from V and 6 bases from J, with 20 bases in between. This CDR3 contains 17 residues. From germline, CDR1 is MGHRA and CDR2 YSYEKL.

In this sample, this clonotype turned up a few times. This sequence joins TRBV25-1 and TRBJ1-2; D might be TRBD1 (5 bases). Germline assignment: CDR1 MGHDK and CDR2 SYGVNS. The CDR3 has 13 residues. Between the trimmed V and J ends, which lost 10 bases and 3 bases, there was a span of 15 bases. CDR3 sequence reads: CATHRSGDYGYTF. CDR3 DNA sequence: TGTGCCACCCACCGGTCGGGGGACTATGGCTACACCTTC.

This chain joins TRBV5-1 and TRBJ1-4; 7 bases fit TRBD1. CDR1 and CDR2 (germline): SGHRS, YFSETQ. The CDR3 totals 17 residues. Trimming took 0 bases from V and 4 from J; bases not matched to a gene: 9. The DNA for the CDR3 is TGCGCCAGCAGCTTGGCTGTGGCAGGGGGTAATAATGAAAAACTGTTTTTT. It translates to CASSLAVAGGNNEKLFF.

This clonotype was seen ten or more times. The chain links TRBV5-1 to TRBJ2-1; 7 bases are shared with TRBD1. The CDR3 covers 15 residues. Germline V gene sequence: CDR1 SGHRS, CDR2 YFSETQ. V was clipped by 0 bases and J by 4 bases; unmatched bases: 4. CDR3 coding DNA: TGCGCCAGCAGCTTGGATACAGGGGCATACAATGAGCAGTTCTTC. As protein: CASSLDTGAYNEQFF.

This chain uses TRBV20-1 with TRBJ2-1, with TRBD2 matching 15 bases. Losses at the gene ends were 6 bases for V and 5 bases for J; bases not matched to a gene: 8. The CDR3 contains 16 residues. The germline V gene has CDR1 DFQATT and CDR2 SNEGSKA (reference sequence). This CDR3 reads CSAGLAGGYGNNEQFF. CDR3 DNA sequence: TGCAGTGCCGGACTAGCGGGAGGGTACGGGAACAATGAGCAGTTCTTC.

This clonotype showed up many times. This chain uses TRBV7-9 with TRBJ2-2; TRBD2 might be the D (6 bases). The V gene lost 2 bases and the J gene lost 7 bases, with 11 bases spanning the gap. Germline-derived CDR1 and CDR2 are SEHNR and FQNEAQ (reference sequence). The CDR3 is 14 amino acids. The chain's CDR3 is CASSLTEGLGELFF. In DNA, the CDR3 is TGTGCCAGCAGCTTAACGGAGGGCCTCGGGGAGCTGTTTTTT.

This clonotype was found many times. The V call is TRBV7-8, the J call TRBJ1-4; maybe TRBD1 (6 bases). This CDR3 comprises 15 residues. Germline values: CDR1 SGHVS, CDR2 FQNEAQ. V gave up 5 bases and J gave up 8 bases, with 18 bases separating them. The CDR3 here is CASSPSTGLGEKLFF. CDR3 DNA: TGTGCCAGCAGCCCGTCGACAGGCCTGGGGGAAAAACTGTTTTTT.

A remark on this clonotype: This may be a read error: a much more frequent sequence differs by one nucleotide. The V gene is TRBV7-3, the J gene TRBJ2-1; D might be TRBD1 (5 bases). The CDR3 is 17 amino acids. Deletions cut 0 bases from V and 1 base from J, with 13 bases between. Germline V gives CDR1 SGHTA, CDR2 FQGTGA. The CDR3 is CASSLTATADSYNEQFF. DNA of the CDR3: TGTGCCAGCAGCTTAACGGCGACAGCAGATTCCTACAATGAGCAGTTCTTC.

This clonotype was seen ten or more times. The chain is built from TRBV30 and TRBJ1-4; D is unclear. CDR1 and CDR2 from the germline V gene are GTSNPN and SVGIG (reference sequence). V lost 3 bases and J 6 bases, leaving 5 bases between the germline ends. The CDR3 has 11 residues. The DNA of the CDR3 is TGTGCCTGGAGCCTGTATGAAAAACTGTTTTTT. This sequence encodes CAWSLYEKLFF.

This clonotype was counted only a few times. This chain connects TRBV4-1 to TRBJ2-7; 10 bases line up with TRBD2. This CDR3 comprises 16 residues. The V and J ends lost 1 base and 3 bases, in that order; junction bases with no gene match: 6. Germline CDR1 is MGHRA and CDR2 is YSYEKL. CDR3: CASSQASSGSNYEQYF. CDR3 DNA sequence: TGCGCCAGCAGCCAAGCGTCTAGCGGGAGTAACTACGAGCAGTACTTC.

As concerns this clonotype: One base away lies a much larger clone, so this may be a sequencing read error. The CDR3 protein is CASSEPESSGNTIYF. Written as DNA, the CDR3 is TGTGCCAGCTCAGAGCCAGAGAGCTCTGGAAACACCATATATTTT. V is TRBV18 and J is TRBJ1-3; no firm D call. Trimming stripped 5 bases from V and 0 bases from J, with 11 bases between. Germline V gives CDR1 KGHSH, CDR2 LQKENI. CDR3 size: 15 residues.

This clonotype was seen a few times. V and J are TRBV5-1 and TRBJ2-7, with 11 bases fitting TRBD2. Germline CDR1 is SGHRS and CDR2 is YFSETQ. After removal of 1 base from V and 0 bases from J, the junction contained 6 bases not matched to a gene. The CDR3 extends over 17 amino acids. CDR3 loop: CASSLQTSGASSYEQYF. As DNA, the CDR3 is TGCGCCAGCAGCTTGCAGACTAGCGGGGCAAGCTCCTACGAGCAGTACTTC. Looking up the rest from reference TRBV5-1 and TRBJ2-7 gives the full variable domain: KAGVTQTPRYLIKTRGQQVTLSCSPISGHRSVSWYQQTPGQGLQFLFEYFSETQRNKGNFPGRFSGRQFSNSRSEMNVSTLELGDSALYLCASSLQTSGASSYEQYFGPGTRLTVT.

This clonotype was counted between two and nine times. The genes are TRBV7-2 and TRBJ1-6; 9 nucleotides line up with TRBD1. V gave up 2 bases and J gave up 6 bases; unmatched junction bases: 8. The CDR3 has 17 amino acids. In germline, CDR1 is SGHTA, CDR2 FQGNSA. CDR3 bases: TGTGCCAGCAGCTTAAGTGGGACAGGGAGGGTTAATTCACCCCTCCACTTT. Translating gives CASSLSGTGRVNSPLHF. Filled out from reference TRBV7-2 and TRBJ1-6, the complete variable domain reads GAGVSQSPSNKVTEKGKDVELRCDPISGHTALYWYRQSLGQGLEFLIYFQGNSAPDKSGLPSDRFSAERTGGSVSTLTIQRTQQEDSAVYLCASSLSGTGRVNSPLHFGNGTRLTVT.

This clonotype was recorded many times. In DNA, the CDR3 is TGTGCCAGCTCACCACCGGCCCGGGCACTCACCTACAATGAGCAGTTCTTC. This gives the protein CASSPPARALTYNEQFF. V and J are TRBV18 and TRBJ2-1; D ambiguous. Germline V gene data show CDR1 as KGHSH and CDR2 as LQKENI. CDR3 size: 17 residues. Trimming removed 0 bases from V and 2 bases from J, with 14 bases in between.

This clonotype was seen a few times. The chain links TRBV6-2 or TRBV6-3 to TRBJ2-1, with 9 bases lining up with TRBD2. The length of the CDR3 is 20 residues. The V segment lost 0 bases and the J segment 9 bases; nucleotides outside the gene matches: 21. Germline values: CDR1 MNHEY, CDR2 SVGEGT. CDR3 protein: CASSYSSGSLTGLPLTEQFF. The CDR3 DNA is TGTGCCAGCAGTTACTCTAGCGGGAGCCTCACCGGTCTCCCTTTAACTGAGCAGTTCTTC.

The genes are TRBV19 and TRBJ2-1; TRBD2 matches 7 bases. Germline-derived CDR1 and CDR2 are LNHDA and SQIVND (reference sequence). The CDR3 runs 15 residues. Trimming cost V 3 bases and J 7 bases; bases outside gene matches: 9. The CDR3 coding sequence is TGTGCCAGTAGTATCCTGGGGAGGGTTGGGAATGAGCAGTTCTTC. Protein: CASSILGRVGNEQFF.

This clonotype has only a few counts. This chain links TRBV10-3 with TRBJ1-5, with D tentatively TRBD1 (5 bases). V lost 0 bases and J lost 1, with 10 bases in between. This CDR3 is 16 amino acids long. The germline V gene has CDR1 ENHRY and CDR2 SYGVKD. In DNA form, the CDR3 reads TGTGCCATCAGTGAGTCGGGACTGGGGAGCAATCAGCCCCAGCATTTT. It codes for CAISESGLGSNQPQHF.

In this sample, this clonotype turned up many times. V is TRBV28 and J is TRBJ1-2, with a tentative D call TRBD1 (6 bases). V was pared by 3 bases and J by 3 bases, with 11 bases between. Germline V gene data show CDR1 as MDHEN and CDR2 as SYDVKM. The CDR3 is 14 residues long. The CDR3 sequence is CASSFRGHDYGYTF. The CDR3 nucleotides read TGTGCCAGCAGTTTTCGGGGGCACGACTATGGCTACACCTTC.

The chain carries TRBV19 and TRBJ2-1, with 14 positions matching TRBD2. The germline V gene has CDR1 LNHDA and CDR2 SQIVND (reference sequence). V lost 5 bases to trimming and J lost 3 bases; unmatched junction nucleotides: 3. The CDR3 has 16 amino acids. Here the CDR3 reads CASSVGLAGVYNEQFF. Here the CDR3 DNA reads TGTGCCAGTAGTGTGGGACTAGCGGGAGTCTACAATGAGCAGTTCTTC. The full variable domain, with the rest looked up from reference TRBV19 and TRBJ2-1, is DGGITQSPKYLFRKEGQNVTLSCEQNLNHDAMYWYRQDPGQGLRLIYYSQIVNDFQKGDIAEGYSVSREKKESFPLTVTSAQKNPTAFYLCASSVGLAGVYNEQFFGPGTRLTVL.

Ten or more counts support this clonotype. The chain employs TRBV27 and TRBJ2-3; D might be TRBD1 or TRBD2, each matching 5 bases. Germline CDR1 reads MNHEY; CDR2 reads SMNVEV (reference sequence). V was trimmed by 1 base and J by 0 bases, leaving 8 bases between them. The CDR3 covers 15 residues. CDR3 DNA sequence: TGTGCCAGCAGTTTATACGGGACCAGCACAGATACGCAGTATTTT. Residues: CASSLYGTSTDTQYF.

This clonotype was seen ten or more times. The gene calls are TRBV6-1 and TRBJ2-1, with 9 bases identical to TRBD2. This CDR3 spans 18 amino acids. Trimming cost V 2 bases and J 5 bases; bases outside gene matches: 13. Germline values: CDR1 MNHNS, CDR2 SASEGT. The CDR3 DNA sequence: TGTGCCAGCAGTGAACCCCCCAGCGGAGCGGGAGGCAACAATGAGCAGTTCTTC. Residues: CASSEPPSGAGGNNEQFF.

The sample holds many counts of this clonotype. The CDR3 loop is CSARDVRDLQETQYF. CDR3 in DNA: TGCAGTGCTAGAGATGTAAGGGACCTACAAGAGACCCAGTACTTC. The chain employs TRBV20-1 and TRBJ2-5; the D call may be TRBD1 or TRBD2 (5 bases each). CDR1 is DFQATT, CDR2 SNEGSKA, per germline (reference sequence). The CDR3 sequence is 15 residues long. Trimming stripped 0 bases from V and 2 bases from J, with 13 bases between.

The rearrangement links TRBV6-2 or TRBV6-3 to TRBJ2-2, with D possibly being TRBD2 (5 bases). CDR3 length equals 13 residues. Germline V lookup: CDR1 MNHEY, CDR2 SVGEGT. Deletions cut 5 bases from V and 8 bases from J, with 12 bases between. The CDR3 DNA reads as TGTGCCAGCAGTGGTAGCGAGATAGGGGAGCTGTTTTTT. Encoded protein: CASSGSEIGELFF.

The gene calls are TRBV19 and TRBJ2-7; 10 bases line up with TRBD1. Trimming at V came to 5 bases and at J to 3 bases, leaving 4 bases not matched to a gene. The V gene's germline CDR1 is LNHDA and CDR2 SQIVND (reference sequence). There are 14 residues in the CDR3. The CDR3 sequence is CASSHRDRGYEQYF. DNA of the CDR3: TGTGCCAGTAGTCACCGGGACAGGGGCTACGAGCAGTACTTC. Supplemented by reference TRBV19 and TRBJ2-7, the full variable domain reads DGGITQSPKYLFRKEGQNVTLSCEQNLNHDAMYWYRQDPGQGLRLIYYSQIVNDFQKGDIAEGYSVSREKKESFPLTVTSAQKNPTAFYLCASSHRDRGYEQYFGPGTRLTVT.

This clonotype was detected ten times or more. V and J are TRBV7-9 and TRBJ2-3, with TRBD1 identical over 9 bases. The CDR3 sequence is 20 residues long. Germline V gives CDR1 SEHNR, CDR2 FQNEAQ (reference sequence). The V gene end was trimmed by 2 bases and the J gene end by 0 bases; junction bases not matched to a gene: 15. The CDR3 DNA sequence: TGTGCCAGCAGCTTAACAGGCCGGGACAGGGCCTCAATTAGCACAGATACGCAGTATTTT. Its translation: CASSLTGRDRASISTDTQYF.

This clonotype has ten or more counts. The V gene is TRBV20-1, the J gene TRBJ2-3; the D gene is possibly TRBD2 (6 bases). CDR3 length: 14 amino acids. CDR1 and CDR2 (germline): DFQATT, SNEGSKA (reference sequence). V was cut by 6 bases and J by 4 bases, with 17 bases left in between. CDR3 sequence: CSAPGEWGADTQYF. The CDR3 DNA reads as TGCAGTGCGCCGGGAGAGTGGGGGGCAGATACGCAGTATTTT.

There are a few counts of this clonotype. The rearrangement uses TRBV12-3 or TRBV12-4 and TRBJ2-5, with 10 bases aligning to TRBD2. V was clipped by 1 base and J by 7 bases; unmatched bases: 6. The CDR3 extends over 15 amino acids. The CDR3 here is CASSLGAGGPGTQYF. CDR3 sequence (DNA): TGTGCCAGCAGTTTAGGAGCGGGAGGGCCGGGGACCCAGTACTTC.

This rearrangement joins TRBV28 to TRBJ2-3; D is unclear. CDR1 is MDHEN, CDR2 SYDVKM, per germline. Trimming cost V 8 bases and J 4 bases, with 13 bases left between them. This CDR3 region has 13 residues. The DNA of the CDR3 is TGTGCCAGCGAGGCAGTTAACTCAGATACGCAGTATTTT. This translates into CASEAVNSDTQYF.

Many counts were recorded for this clonotype. The V gene is TRBV30, the J gene TRBJ1-1, with D perhaps matching TRBD1 (6 bases). V lost 2 bases and J lost 1, with 14 bases in between. CDR3 length equals 15 residues. Germline V gene data show CDR1 as GTSNPN and CDR2 as SVGIG (reference sequence). CDR3 region: CAWSWTGQTNTEAFF. Here the CDR3 DNA reads TGTGCCTGGAGTTGGACCGGACAGACGAACACTGAAGCTTTCTTT.

The rearrangement uses TRBV5-4 and TRBJ2-2; D is ambiguous. V dropped 4 bases and J dropped 7 bases, with 14 bases sitting between them. The CDR3 covers 14 residues. Germline CDR1 and CDR2: SGHNT and YYREEE (reference sequence). The CDR3 sequence: CASSLGPDFGELFF. CDR3 in DNA: TGTGCCAGCAGCCTAGGACCGGATTTCGGGGAGCTGTTTTTT.

Concerning this clonotype: A much larger clone differs from this one at a single base, so this may be a read error. The chain combines TRBV30 with TRBJ2-7, with TRBD2 matching 8 bases. J was trimmed by 7 bases and V by 1 base; bases with no gene match: 6. The CDR3 spans 13 residues. Germline CDR1 GTSNPN, CDR2 SVGIG (reference sequence). The CDR3 nucleotides read TGTGCCTGGAGTGCAGCGGGAGTGGGGGAGCAGTACTTC. Residues: CAWSAAGVGEQYF.

There are many counts of this clonotype. The chain uses TRBV30 and TRBJ1-2, with TRBD1 identical over 8 bases. With V trimmed by 5 bases and J by 7 bases, 12 bases remained unmatched. Germline V gene lookup returns CDR1 GTSNPN and CDR2 SVGIG (reference sequence). This CDR3 has 14 amino acids. CDR3 region: CAWQDRGMRSGYTF. In DNA, the CDR3 is TGTGCCTGGCAAGACAGGGGCATGAGGTCTGGCTACACCTTC.